These T cell receptor beta chains were read from a single sample in a study of control samples from healthy donors and cancer patients. Clones were read by immunoSEQ multiplex PCR, and TCRdb kept only the in-frame ones, dropping some. The data contain about 120,000 clones, more than 85% of them seen just once; the ten biggest clones take up 2.6%. The sequenced sample consisted of blood. The receptors were sampled from a man younger than 40 in good health. Each CDR3 is given with its conserved first and last residue. Each record gives: V gene, D gene, J gene, clone size, CDR3 DNA, CDR3 protein. A D gene is named only where the DNA matches it firmly. Where a row states a size, it is once, few, many or the class of an expanded clone; other rows omit it.

v_gene: TRBV2
d_gene: TRBD2
j_gene: TRBJ2-5
abundance: once
CDR3nt: TGTGCCAGCAGTGAACCGACTAGCAGTGCTCGAGAGACCCAGTACTTC
CDR3aa: CASSEPTSSARETQYF

v_gene: TRBV9
d_gene: -
j_gene: TRBJ1-5
abundance: -
CDR3nt: TGTGCCAGCAGCGAGAGCCCCAATCAGCCCCAGCATTTT
CDR3aa: CASSESPNQPQHF

v_gene: TRBV6-4
d_gene: TRBD1
j_gene: TRBJ2-3
abundance: -
CDR3nt: TGTGCCAGCAGTGATAGAACAGGGGGAAGAGATACGCAGTATTTT
CDR3aa: CASSDRTGGRDTQYF

v_gene: TRBV12-3/TRBV12-4
d_gene: -
j_gene: TRBJ1-3
abundance: -
CDR3nt: TGTGCCGTAGATAGGGGATATGGAAACACCATATATTTT
CDR3aa: CAVDRGYGNTIYF

v_gene: TRBV18
d_gene: -
j_gene: TRBJ2-5
abundance: -
CDR3nt: TGTGCCAGCTCACCATCGAGGGGCAGTTCGCAAGAGACCCAGTACTTC
CDR3aa: CASSPSRGSSQETQYF

v_gene: TRBV7-9
d_gene: -
j_gene: TRBJ2-5
abundance: -
CDR3nt: TGTGCCAGCAGCCTCCACGATCGGACCCAGTACTTC
CDR3aa: CASSLHDRTQYF

v_gene: TRBV29-1
d_gene: -
j_gene: TRBJ1-2
abundance: -
CDR3nt: TGCAGCGTTGAAGATCGCTGGGACTATGGCTACACCTTC
CDR3aa: CSVEDRWDYGYTF

v_gene: TRBV7-9
d_gene: -
j_gene: TRBJ1-1
abundance: -
CDR3nt: TGTGCCAGCAGCCACGGGCCCCAAGACAGGAGCTACGAAGCTTTCTTT
CDR3aa: CASSHGPQDRSYEAFF

v_gene: TRBV19
d_gene: -
j_gene: TRBJ1-5
abundance: -
CDR3nt: TGTGCCAGTAGTATAGATCTCAGAATCAATCAGCCCCAGCATTTT
CDR3aa: CASSIDLRINQPQHF

v_gene: TRBV12-5
d_gene: -
j_gene: TRBJ2-1
abundance: -
CDR3nt: TGTGCTAGTGGTTTGGTCCGGGGCCACAATGAGCAGTTCTTC
CDR3aa: CASGLVRGHNEQFF

v_gene: TRBV9
d_gene: -
j_gene: TRBJ1-3
abundance: -
CDR3nt: TGTGCCAGCAGCGTAGGAGCGGGGGGTGGAAACACCATATATTTT
CDR3aa: CASSVGAGGGNTIYF

v_gene: TRBV9
d_gene: -
j_gene: TRBJ2-3
abundance: -
CDR3nt: TGTGCCAGCAGCGTAGAGGGTGGGAGGAATACGCAGTATTTT
CDR3aa: CASSVEGGRNTQYF

v_gene: TRBV5-1
d_gene: -
j_gene: TRBJ1-1
abundance: -
CDR3nt: TGCGCCAGCAGCGCGGACGGGAACACTGAAGCTTTCTTT
CDR3aa: CASSADGNTEAFF

v_gene: TRBV29-1
d_gene: -
j_gene: TRBJ2-3
abundance: -
CDR3nt: TGCAGCGTGGTCGACTGGGGGAAGGGTGGTACGCAGTATTTT
CDR3aa: CSVVDWGKGGTQYF

v_gene: TRBV28
d_gene: -
j_gene: TRBJ1-2
abundance: -
CDR3nt: TGTGCCAGCAGTCCTAACTCCTTAGTTAACTATGGCTACACCTTC
CDR3aa: CASSPNSLVNYGYTF

v_gene: TRBV27
d_gene: -
j_gene: TRBJ2-7
abundance: -
CDR3nt: TGTGCCAGCAGTCGCGACAGCTACGAGCAGTACTTC
CDR3aa: CASSRDSYEQYF

v_gene: TRBV6-5
d_gene: TRBD2
j_gene: TRBJ2-6
abundance: -
CDR3nt: TGTGCCAGCAGGGGGGGGGCTGGGGCCAACGTCCTGACTTTC
CDR3aa: CASRGGAGANVLTF

v_gene: TRBV7-6
d_gene: -
j_gene: TRBJ2-2
abundance: -
CDR3nt: TGTGCCAGCAGCCTAAAACAGGTCTACACCGGGGAGCTGTTTTTT
CDR3aa: CASSLKQVYTGELFF

v_gene: TRBV28
d_gene: TRBD1
j_gene: TRBJ2-7
abundance: -
CDR3nt: TGTGCCAGCACCATAACAGGGGGGTTCTACGAGCAGTACTTC
CDR3aa: CASTITGGFYEQYF

v_gene: TRBV12-5
d_gene: TRBD2
j_gene: TRBJ2-2
abundance: -
CDR3nt: TGTGCTAGTGGTTTGGTACCTAGCGGGGGGGCCGACACCGGGGAGCTGTTTTTT
CDR3aa: CASGLVPSGGADTGELFF

v_gene: TRBV3-1/TRBV3-2
d_gene: TRBD1
j_gene: TRBJ2-1
abundance: -
CDR3nt: TGTGCCAGCAGTCGGACAGGGGGTGGGGTAGGTGCCGGCAATGAGCAGTTCTTC
CDR3aa: CASSRTGGGVGAGNEQFF

v_gene: TRBV5-4
d_gene: -
j_gene: TRBJ1-1
abundance: -
CDR3nt: TGTGCCAGCAGCTTCAAAACAGGAGAGTGGGGATCAAACCCTGAAGCTTTCTTT
CDR3aa: CASSFKTGEWGSNPEAFF

v_gene: TRBV2
d_gene: TRBD1
j_gene: TRBJ1-5
abundance: -
CDR3nt: TGTGCCAGCAGTGATGCCCCCCCCGGACAGGGGTGGCAGCCCCAGCATTTT
CDR3aa: CASSDAPPGQGWQPQHF

v_gene: TRBV29-1
d_gene: -
j_gene: TRBJ1-4
abundance: -
CDR3nt: TGCAGCGTTGACCTTTACGGAAAGCTGTTTTTT
CDR3aa: CSVDLYGKLFF

v_gene: TRBV24-1
d_gene: -
j_gene: TRBJ2-3
abundance: -
CDR3nt: TGTGCCACCTCCCTCGGGCCCACGGCTACAGATACGCAGTATTTT
CDR3aa: CATSLGPTATDTQYF

v_gene: TRBV11-2
d_gene: -
j_gene: TRBJ1-1
abundance: -
CDR3nt: TGTGCCAGCAGCTTACTGGGACGGTTGAACACTGAAGCTTTCTTT
CDR3aa: CASSLLGRLNTEAFF

v_gene: TRBV2
d_gene: -
j_gene: TRBJ1-1
abundance: once
CDR3nt: TGTGCCAGCGACATTCGGGCGTCCCTTGGGAACACTGAAGCTTTCTTT
CDR3aa: CASDIRASLGNTEAFF

v_gene: TRBV19
d_gene: -
j_gene: TRBJ2-1
abundance: -
CDR3nt: TGTGCCAGTAGGGCGGGGCGCCACACGGGTGAGCAGTTCTTC
CDR3aa: CASRAGRHTGEQFF